Described below is a single TCR beta chain sequence and its context. The CDR3 spans 14 residues. The sample belongs to a study of cytomegalovirus exposure and HLA in healthy donors. The study ran its PCR with 60 Vbeta and 13 Jbeta primers. Sequencing was performed with immunoSEQ multiplex PCR; in TCRdb, only in-frame clones are kept and a portion is missing. The ten top clones account for 1.5% to 2%, within a sample of tens of thousands of clones. The sample comprised PBMCs. The clonotype originates from a woman aged 25 to 39 in good health and CMV-seronegative. V usage is TRBV1 and J usage is TRBJ2-7; TRBD1 is the table's D call and was not checked against the DNA. TRBV1 is a pseudogene locus. CDR3 region: CTSSLKTGLYEQYF. As DNA, the CDR3 is TGCACCAGCAGCTTGAAGACAGGGCTCTACGAGCAGTACTTC.